The T cell receptor beta chain under discussion was sequenced for a study of blood T cell repertoires in COVID-19. Across the study: From T cells, B-cell-depleted T cells, or PBMCs came the material, which was cDNA or gDNA.

Measured with immunoSEQ multiplex PCR; TCRdb has only the in-frame clones, and not every one. The data show fewer than 150,000 clones, with 81% seen just once and about 1.4% held by the top ten. From germline, CDR1 is SGDLS and CDR2 YYNGEE. The CDR3 extends over 16 amino acids. V was pared by 2 bases and J by 2 bases, with 17 bases between. The rearrangement links TRBV9 to TRBJ2-7; D is perhaps TRBD2 (7 bases). This TCR came from a man aged 45 to 65 with acute or convalescent COVID-19. Sequenced sample: peripheral blood. The CDR3 is CASSVAAGGGAYEQYF. In nucleotides, the CDR3 is TGTGCCAGCAGCGTGGCCGCGGGCGGGGGCGCCTACGAGCAGTACTTC.